This paragraph covers one TCR beta chain sequence. The data were obtained in a study of blood T cell repertoires in COVID-19. Overall study context: Samples representing acute and convalescent COVID-19 were sourced from the United States, Italy and Spain. Sources were T cells, B-cell-depleted T cells, or PBMCs; the material itself was cDNA or gDNA.

In the original processing: Researchers report that nucleated cell counts were estimated from reference gene primer amplification. Sequencing used immunoSEQ multiplex PCR; TCRdb keeps in-frame clones, though not all of them. V and J calls and clone size come straight from that table; D and trimming were deduced from the DNA. The top ten hold about a quarter of the sample, which has fewer than 40,000 clones, approximately 86% seen once. The CDR3 length is 18 residues. Losses at the gene ends were 0 bases for V and 0 bases for J; bases not matched to a gene: 5. The germline V gene has CDR1 LGHDT and CDR2 YNNKEL (reference sequence).

The source material was peripheral blood. The clonotype comes from a woman older than 75 with active or convalescent COVID-19. The chain links TRBV3-1 (or the pseudogene TRBV3-2) to TRBJ2-2; the match to TRBD2 covers 9 bases. The CDR3 DNA is TGTGCCAGCAGCCAAGAATTGAGCGGGGGGCCGAACACCGGGGAGCTGTTTTTT. The encoded protein is CASSQELSGGPNTGELFF.